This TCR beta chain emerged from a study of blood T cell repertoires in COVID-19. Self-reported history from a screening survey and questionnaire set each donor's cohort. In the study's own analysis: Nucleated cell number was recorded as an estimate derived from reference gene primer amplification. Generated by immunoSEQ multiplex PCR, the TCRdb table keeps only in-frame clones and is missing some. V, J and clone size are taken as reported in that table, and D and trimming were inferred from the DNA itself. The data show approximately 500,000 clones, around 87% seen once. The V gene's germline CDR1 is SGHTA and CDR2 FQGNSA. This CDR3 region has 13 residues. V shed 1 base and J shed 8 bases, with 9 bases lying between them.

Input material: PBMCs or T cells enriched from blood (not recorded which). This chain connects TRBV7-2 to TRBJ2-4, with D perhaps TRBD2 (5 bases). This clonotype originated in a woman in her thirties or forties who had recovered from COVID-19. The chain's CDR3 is CASSLGPGDIQYF. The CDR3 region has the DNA TGTGCCAGCAGCTTAGGGCCCGGGGACATTCAGTACTTC.